These 28 T cell receptor beta chains share one sample of origin, sequenced in a study of Ad26.COV2.S vaccination and SARS-CoV-2 variants. Sequencing was performed with immunoSEQ multiplex PCR; in TCRdb, only in-frame clones are kept and a portion is missing. The sample lists about 350,000 clones, 85% occurring once. Treatment given: about 20 received Ad26.COV2.S at low or high dose, single or two shots; 5 received placebo; per-sample allocation not given. Repertoires come from day 63 after the first vaccine or placebo injection. This sample comprised peripheral blood, obtained in a trial of Ad26.COV2.S vaccine versus placebo. All receptors come from a person between 18 and 65 years old who received the Ad26.COV2.S COVID-19 vaccine or a placebo.

The V and J genes are TRBV10-3 and TRBJ2-5, with 10 positions matching TRBD1. Germline lookup yields CDR1 ENHRY and CDR2 SYGVKD. After removal of 2 bases from V and 10 bases from J, the junction contained 13 bases not matched to a gene. The CDR3 runs 16 residues. The CDR3 loop reads CAISEPGTGAWADQYF. In DNA form, the CDR3 reads TGTGCCATCAGTGAGCCGGGGACAGGGGCATGGGCGGACCAGTACTTC.

This chain uses TRBV2 with TRBJ1-5; D remains ambiguous. The CDR3 runs to 14 residues. Trimming cost V 2 bases and J 0 bases, with 5 bases left between them. Per germline, CDR1 SNHLY and CDR2 FYNNEI. The CDR3 DNA reads as TGTGCCAGCAGTGAACAGAATAGCAATCAGCCCCAGCATTTT. Its protein product is CASSEQNSNQPQHF.

V is TRBV2 and J is TRBJ2-5; a weak D match, TRBD1 (5 bases). This CDR3 is 16 amino acids long. Germline CDR1 SNHLY, CDR2 FYNNEI. Trimming shortened V by 6 bases and J by 5 bases, and 22 bases separated the two germline ends. The chain's CDR3 is CASSPSGATNWETQYF. CDR3 bases: TGTGCCAGCAGCCCCAGTGGGGCGACCAACTGGGAGACCCAGTACTTC.

The rearrangement joins TRBV10-3 to TRBJ2-1; D may be TRBD2 (7 bases). V dropped 7 bases and J dropped 9 bases, with 13 bases sitting between them. CDR1 and CDR2 from the germline V gene are ENHRY and SYGVKD. The CDR3 is 12 amino acids. The CDR3 is CAITGAGAEQFF. In DNA, the CDR3 is TGTGCCATCACGGGTGCGGGGGCTGAGCAGTTCTTC.

The chain employs TRBV21-1 and TRBJ1-2. TRBV21-1 is recorded as a pseudogene. The CDR3 contains 13 residues. The DNA of the CDR3 is TGTGCCAGAACCGCGATAACTAACTATGGCTACACCTTC. Translated, it gives CARTAITNYGYTF.

A single count supports this clone. The CDR3: CASSPDRVNSPLHF. The CDR3 bases are TGTGCCAGCAGCCCAGACAGGGTTAATTCACCCCTCCACTTT. This chain links TRBV7-9 with TRBJ1-6, with 7 bases matching TRBD1. Germline-derived CDR1 and CDR2 are SEHNR and FQNEAQ (reference sequence). This CDR3 is built from 14 residues. Trimming at V came to 5 bases and at J to 6 bases, leaving 4 bases not matched to a gene.

The DNA of the CDR3 is TGCGCCAGCAGCTTGGTCCGGGAGGGGGGGACAGATACGCAGTATTTT. The encoded protein is CASSLVREGGTDTQYF. This chain connects TRBV5-1 to TRBJ2-3, with TRBD2 identical over 8 bases. The CDR3 runs 16 residues. J lost 3 bases, V lost 0 bases, and 6 bases had no gene match. Germline V gene sequence: CDR1 SGHRS, CDR2 YFSETQ.

The rearrangement joins TRBV25-1 to TRBJ1-6; the match to TRBD1 covers 7 bases. V lost 7 bases and J lost 8; bases outside the gene matches: 8. The germline gives CDR1 MGHDK, CDR2 SYGVNS. The CDR3 spans 14 residues. The CDR3 reads CASIPGTEDSPLHF. The CDR3 DNA follows: TGTGCCAGCATACCCGGGACAGAGGATTCACCCCTCCACTTT.

J is TRBJ1-5 and V is TRBV5-3, with 8 bases aligning to TRBD1. TRBV5-3 qualifies as an ORF whose function is uncertain. This CDR3 is built from 16 residues. After removal of 2 bases from V and 7 bases from J, the junction contained 11 bases not matched to a gene. The CDR3 DNA reads as TGTGCCAGAAGCTTAGAAAAGGACAGGGCTGAACAGCCCCAGCATTTT. Translated, it gives CARSLEKDRAEQPQHF.

The chain links TRBV3-1 (or the pseudogene TRBV3-2) to TRBJ2-2, with D possibly matching TRBD1 (5 bases). Germline-derived CDR1 and CDR2 are LGHDT and YNNKEL (reference sequence). This CDR3 contains 21 residues. Trimming took off 0 bases at V and 1 base at J, with 24 bases between the two ends. The CDR3, as DNA: TGTGCCAGCAGCCAAGATATGGGCATGGGGCAGGCCGTGGGGAACACCGGGGAGCTGTTTTTT. Protein sequence: CASSQDMGMGQAVGNTGELFF.

V gene TRBV9 combines with J gene TRBJ2-7; D remains unclear. This CDR3 is built from 15 residues. Germline V gene lookup returns CDR1 SGDLS and CDR2 YYNGEE. Trimming took off 0 bases at V and 6 bases at J, with 16 bases between the two ends. The CDR3 region is CASSVVTEPPLEQYF. The CDR3 region has the DNA TGTGCCAGCAGCGTAGTTACGGAACCCCCTCTCGAGCAGTACTTC.

This chain uses TRBV7-9 with TRBJ1-4; no firm D call. This CDR3 spans 17 amino acids. CDR1 and CDR2 from the germline V gene are SEHNR and FQNEAQ (reference sequence). Trimming removed 5 bases from V and 1 base from J, with 17 bases in between. The CDR3 spells CASSKYIREKTNEKLFF. CDR3 DNA sequence: TGTGCCAGCAGCAAGTATATCCGGGAAAAAACTAATGAAAAACTGTTTTTT.

This clone was detected only a few times. The genes are TRBV7-9 and TRBJ1-2; D is undetermined. Germline CDR1 reads SEHNR; CDR2 reads FQNEAQ (reference sequence). The CDR3 extends over 17 amino acids. With 1 base removed from V and 0 bases from J, the gap between germline ends came to 15 bases. CDR3 bases: TGTGCCAGCAGCTTAGAGCCGGGCCAGTTCCCTAACTATGGCTACACCTTC. It codes for CASSLEPGQFPNYGYTF.

The chain couples TRBV6-2 or TRBV6-3 to TRBJ2-1; 8 bases agree with TRBD2. This CDR3 region has 13 residues. Looked up from germline, CDR1 is MNHEY and CDR2 is SVGEGT. Trimming at V came to 5 bases and at J to 7 bases, leaving 4 bases not matched to a gene. CDR3 protein: CASSSGRGNEQFF. The CDR3 DNA follows: TGTGCCAGCAGTAGCGGGAGAGGGAATGAGCAGTTCTTC.

The chain has TRBV19 and TRBJ1-2; 8 nucleotides agree with TRBD1. CDR1 and CDR2 from the germline V gene are LNHDA and SQIVND (reference sequence). After removal of 7 bases from V and 8 bases from J, the junction contained 6 bases not matched to a gene. This CDR3 is built from 12 residues. The CDR3 here is CASIARGPGYTF. In nucleotides, the CDR3 is TGTGCCAGTATTGCCAGGGGGCCCGGCTACACCTTC.

The chain combines TRBV6-6 with TRBJ2-7, with D perhaps assigned TRBD1 or TRBD2 (7 bases each). Per the germline V gene, CDR1 is MNHNY and CDR2 is SVGAGI (reference sequence). CDR3 length equals 13 residues. V was clipped by 10 bases and J by 3 bases, with 16 bases between them. This CDR3 is CATGGDGVYEQYF. The CDR3 coding sequence is TGTGCCACAGGGGGGGACGGAGTCTACGAGCAGTACTTC.

This rearrangement joins TRBV3-1 (or the pseudogene TRBV3-2) to TRBJ1-4, with D tentatively TRBD1 (6 bases). CDR3 length equals 17 residues. The V gene's germline CDR1 is LGHDT and CDR2 YNNKEL (reference sequence). V was cut by 4 bases and J by 0 bases, with 15 bases left in between. For the CDR3, the DNA is TGTGCCAGCAGCCCCGGGGGGGCACCACCAACTAATGAAAAACTGTTTTTT. Protein: CASSPGGAPPTNEKLFF.

The chain links TRBV15 to TRBJ1-2; D is unclear. Trimming removed 0 bases from V and 8 bases from J, with 13 bases in between. Germline V gene lookup returns CDR1 LNHNV and CDR2 YYDKDF (reference sequence). This CDR3 has 14 amino acids. Here the CDR3 DNA reads TGTGCCACCAGCAGAGACGGCGCCCGGCAGGGCTACACCTTC. Translating gives CATSRDGARQGYTF.

The J gene is TRBJ2-7, the V gene TRBV6-2 or TRBV6-3; TRBD1 might be the D (6 bases). The ends were cut back, 2 bases at V and 4 bases at J, with 12 bases in the middle. The length of the CDR3 is 14 residues. Germline V gene lookup returns CDR1 MNHEY and CDR2 SVGEGT. The CDR3 region has the DNA TGTGCCAGCAGTTACGGTGGGGGCGGATACGAGCAGTACTTC. This gives the protein CASSYGGGGYEQYF.

This chain joins TRBV30 and TRBJ1-1, with 8 bases matching TRBD1. With 3 bases clipped from V and 2 bases from J, the junction kept 8 bases outside the gene matches. Germline V gene lookup returns CDR1 GTSNPN and CDR2 SVGIG (reference sequence). The CDR3 is 15 residues long. CDR3 nucleotides: TGTGCCTGGAGCGAAAGGGACAGGAGAAACACTGAAGCTTTCTTT. It specifies CAWSERDRRNTEAFF.

A note on this clone: Other DNA variants within this sample encode the same CDR3. The chain is built from TRBV7-9 and TRBJ1-2; maybe TRBD1 (5 bases). The CDR3 is 12 amino acids. V was shortened by 6 bases and J by 8 bases, with 13 bases between the two germline ends. The germline V gene has CDR1 SEHNR and CDR2 FQNEAQ (reference sequence). The CDR3 DNA sequence: TGTGCCAGCAGTTTATCAGGGAGCGGCTACACCTTC. Encoded protein: CASSLSGSGYTF.

This clone was seen a few times. This chain connects TRBV3-1 (or the pseudogene TRBV3-2) to TRBJ1-5; possibly TRBD1 for D (5 bases). V was pared by 5 bases and J by 6 bases, with 14 bases between. This CDR3 is built from 14 residues. Germline-derived CDR1 and CDR2 are LGHDT and YNNKEL (reference sequence). The CDR3 bases are TGTGCCAGCAGCTACGCTACAGGAGCTCAGCCCCAGCATTTT. It codes for CASSYATGAQPQHF.

This chain joins TRBV24-1 and TRBJ2-1; 7 bases align to TRBD2. Per germline, CDR1 KGHDR and CDR2 SFDVKD. Trimming removed 3 bases from V and 4 bases from J; junction bases left unmatched: 14. The CDR3 extends over 18 amino acids. This chain's CDR3 is CATSDHGTTRTRYNEQFF. The CDR3 DNA reads TGTGCCACCAGTGATCACGGGACTACCCGGACTCGATACAATGAGCAGTTCTTC.

The genes are TRBV9 and TRBJ2-2, with TRBD2 matching 13 bases. V lost 3 bases to trimming and J lost 0 bases; unmatched junction nucleotides: 5. CDR3 length equals 18 residues. The germline gives CDR1 SGDLS, CDR2 YYNGEE. As DNA, the CDR3 is TGTGCCAGCAGCGCAACCGGGACTAGCGGGACGAACACCGGGGAGCTGTTTTTT. This sequence encodes CASSATGTSGTNTGELFF.

The V and J genes are TRBV9 and TRBJ2-3, with TRBD2 matching over 7 bases. Per the germline V gene, CDR1 is SGDLS and CDR2 is YYNGEE. The junction had 4 bases not matched to a gene; V was cut back by 0 bases and J by 3 bases. The CDR3 is 15 residues long. The CDR3 loop reads CASSVAGGKTDTQYF. The CDR3 coding sequence is TGTGCCAGCAGCGTAGCGGGAGGAAAGACAGATACGCAGTATTTT.

This clone was recorded a few times. This chain connects TRBV3-1 (or the pseudogene TRBV3-2) to TRBJ2-7, with 14 bases fitting TRBD2. Unmatched junction bases numbered 7, after V lost 4 bases and J lost 5 bases. CDR3 length: 16 residues. CDR1 is LGHDT and CDR2 is YNNKEL in the germline V gene (reference sequence). This chain's CDR3 is CASSPGTSGSRHEQYF. CDR3 nucleotide sequence: TGTGCCAGCAGCCCCGGGACTAGCGGGAGTCGACACGAGCAGTACTTC.

This sequence joins TRBV12-3 or TRBV12-4 and TRBJ2-1; D unclear. This CDR3 spans 13 amino acids. Trimming removed 3 bases from V and 6 bases from J, with 9 bases in between. CDR3 DNA sequence: TGTGCCAGCAGTTTGGACCCACTCAATGAGCAGTTCTTC. Its protein is CASSLDPLNEQFF.

V is TRBV2 and J is TRBJ2-1, with TRBD2 matching 11 bases. The CDR3 is made up of 15 amino acids. After removal of 2 bases from V and 7 bases from J, the junction contained 4 bases not matched to a gene. Germline-derived CDR1 and CDR2 are SNHLY and FYNNEI. Here the CDR3 reads CASSERLAGGNEQFF. The DNA for the CDR3 is TGTGCCAGCAGTGAAAGGCTAGCGGGAGGAAATGAGCAGTTCTTC.